Presented here are 32 T cell receptor beta chains from one specimen sequenced in a study of T cells in Graves' hyperthyroidism and ophthalmopathy (dated by TCRdb to between 2018 and 2021). Libraries were made using multiplex PCR. The sample was run on an Illumina HiSeq 2000. Amplification of TCR beta CDR3 regions was carried out from RNA transcripts. The TCR CDR3 was subjected to a first round of RT-PCR using the HTBI primer set and the Qiagen OneStep RT-PCR kit. Using fastp trimming at Q25 and MiXCR clonotype assembly, TCRdb reanalyzed the public sequencing data and kept in-frame beta chains. Merged by CDR3 protein, the rows form single entries marked with the most common genes and DNA. The sample profile shows hundreds of thousands of distinct CDR3 sequences; approximately 14% of them were found once. The ten largest clones capture approximately 13% of the sample. Sequences were obtained from blood. These receptors all stem from a woman aged 50 to 65 with Graves' ophthalmopathy.

This clonotype appeared many times. The chain combines TRBV20-1 with TRBJ2-7, with 10 bases aligning to TRBD2. Germline lookup yields CDR1 DFQATT and CDR2 SNEGSKA (reference sequence). V shed 3 bases, J shed 4 bases, and the junction held 6 bases outside the gene matches. The CDR3 covers 14 residues. CDR3 amino acids: CSASVAGGVYEQYF. CDR3 bases: TGCAGTGCTAGTGTAGCGGGAGGAGTTTACGAGCAGTACTTC.

This clonotype was detected a few times. This chain links TRBV7-9 with TRBJ2-7, with 9 bases that match TRBD1. The CDR3 has 14 residues. Germline V gives CDR1 SEHNR, CDR2 FQNEAQ (reference sequence). The junction had 6 bases not matched to a gene; V was cut back by 4 bases and J by 5 bases. CDR3 DNA sequence: TGTGCCAGCAGCTGGGGACAGGGAATCGACGAGCAGTACTTC. It specifies CASSWGQGIDEQYF.

This clonotype has more than one count but fewer than ten. V usage is TRBV10-3 and J usage is TRBJ2-2; TRBD2 agrees at 10 bases. J was trimmed by 0 bases and V by 4 bases; bases with no gene match: 11. CDR3 length: 19 residues. From germline, CDR1 is ENHRY and CDR2 SYGVKD. The CDR3 loop is CAISVQGGLAEANTGELFF. Written as DNA, the CDR3 is TGTGCCATCAGTGTTCAGGGCGGACTAGCGGAAGCGAACACCGGGGAGCTGTTTTTT.

The V gene is TRBV13, the J gene TRBJ1-1, with D tentatively TRBD1 (6 bases). The CDR3 length is 15 residues. Deletions cut 5 bases from V and 1 base from J, with 14 bases between. Germline V gives CDR1 PRHDT, CDR2 FYEKMQ (reference sequence). CDR3 DNA sequence: TGTGCCAGCAGCGAATCGGGACATCCGAACACTGAAGCTTTCTTT. Protein: CASSESGHPNTEAFF.

This clonotype occurred many times. The CDR3 protein is CSARGARPNYGYTF. The DNA of the CDR3 is TGCAGTGCTAGGGGGGCGCGCCCTAACTATGGCTACACCTTC. The rearrangement links TRBV20-1 to TRBJ1-2; D might be TRBD1 (6 bases). V gave up 3 bases and J gave up 0 bases, with 11 bases separating them. Germline CDR1 reads DFQATT; CDR2 reads SNEGSKA (reference sequence). This CDR3 has 14 residues.

This chain uses TRBV6-2 or TRBV6-3 with TRBJ2-3; 13 bases agree with TRBD2. This CDR3 comprises 18 residues. J was trimmed by 2 bases and V by 5 bases; bases with no gene match: 10. The germline CDR1 and CDR2 sequences are MNHEY and SVGEGT. The CDR3 DNA reads TGTGCCAGCAGTAAAAGTGGACTAGCGGGAGAATTCACAGATACGCAGTATTTT. The encoded protein is CASSKSGLAGEFTDTQYF.

This clonotype showed up many times. CDR3 DNA sequence: TGCAGTGCTAGTAGGATTCCTAGCGGGATCGATGAGCAGTTCTTC. This gives the protein CSASRIPSGIDEQFF. The genes are TRBV20-1 and TRBJ2-1; 9 bases are a match to TRBD2. Germline CDR1 DFQATT, CDR2 SNEGSKA (reference sequence). The CDR3 runs 15 residues. The ends lost 3 bases at V and 8 bases at J; junction bases unmatched: 11.

This clonotype has ten or more counts. The chain has TRBV12-3 or TRBV12-4 and TRBJ2-2; 7 bases fit TRBD1. V lost 5 bases and J lost 7; bases outside the gene matches: 4. The CDR3 totals 13 residues. The CDR3 region has the DNA TGTGCCAGCAGTCAGGGGGTCATCGGGGAGCTGTTTTTT. Amino acid sequence: CASSQGVIGELFF.

This clonotype was detected ten times or more. The CDR3 sequence is CASTYRANYGYTF. CDR3 sequence (DNA): TGTGCCAGTACCTACAGAGCTAACTATGGCTACACCTTC. The V and J genes are TRBV12-3 or TRBV12-4 and TRBJ1-2, with D uncertain. Deletions cut 9 bases from V and 0 bases from J, with 11 bases between. The CDR3 sequence is 13 residues long.

This rearrangement joins TRBV6-1 to TRBJ1-1; D perhaps matches TRBD1 (5 bases). Germline loops: CDR1 MNHNS, CDR2 SASEGT. Trimming took 8 bases from V and 2 from J, leaving 12 bases between them. CDR3 length equals 13 residues. In DNA, the CDR3 is TGTGCCAGCGACAGACTAAAAAACACTGAAGCTTTCTTT. Translated: CASDRLKNTEAFF.

Worth noting for this clonotype: A much more abundant neighbour one base away suggests this may be a read error. The chain employs TRBV7-2 and TRBJ1-1; TRBD1 is a possible D gene (5 bases). The CDR3 extends over 14 amino acids. V was shortened by 5 bases and J by 5 bases, with 15 bases between the two germline ends. From germline, CDR1 is SGHTA and CDR2 FQGNSA. The CDR3 loop is CASSVQRGRTEAFF. The CDR3 DNA sequence: TGTGCCAGCAGCGTACAGAGGGGAAGGACTGAAGCTTTCTTT.

There are a few counts of this clonotype. This chain connects TRBV7-2 to TRBJ1-2; possible D gene TRBD1, 5 bases. The V gene lost 5 bases and the J gene lost 8 bases, with 15 bases spanning the gap. Looked up from germline, CDR1 is SGHTA and CDR2 is FQGNSA. The CDR3 is 13 amino acids. DNA of the CDR3: TGTGCCAGCAGCGCACCCTCGAGGGGCGGCTACACCTTC. Translated: CASSAPSRGGYTF. The full variable domain, rest sourced from reference TRBV7-2 and TRBJ1-2, is GAGVSQSPSNKVTEKGKDVELRCDPISGHTALYWYRQSLGQGLEFLIYFQGNSAPDKSGLPSDRFSAERTGGSVSTLTIQRTQQEDSAVYLCASSAPSRGGYTFGSGTRLTVV.

As to this clonotype: A read error may be the cause here, since a much bigger clone is one base away. The chain is built from TRBV28 and TRBJ1-2, with D possibly being TRBD1 (5 bases). The CDR3 has 14 residues. Germline assignment: CDR1 MDHEN and CDR2 SYDVKM. For the CDR3, the DNA is TGTGCCAGCGGTTTATTCCTCAGGGAAAGCGGCTACACCTTC. Its protein product is CASGLFLRESGYTF.

This clonotype was recorded many times. The DNA for the CDR3 is TGTGCCAGCAGCTTAAGTGGACAGGGAGGATTATCGCAGTATTTT. This encodes CASSLSGQGGLSQYF. The V gene is TRBV7-2, the J gene TRBJ2-3; TRBD1 matches at 8 bases. The V and J ends lost 2 bases and 10 bases, in that order; junction bases with no gene match: 11. This CDR3 has 15 amino acids. Per the germline V gene, CDR1 is SGHTA and CDR2 is FQGNSA.

The chain joins TRBV7-3 to TRBJ2-6; D may be TRBD1 (6 bases). The CDR3 is 15 residues long. V shed 7 bases and J shed 0 bases, with 10 bases lying between them. Germline assignment: CDR1 SGHTA and CDR2 FQGTGA. The DNA of the CDR3 is TGTGCCAGCACCCAGGGGAACTCTGGGGCCAACGTCCTGACTTTC. Its translation: CASTQGNSGANVLTF.

The V and J genes are TRBV5-6 and TRBJ1-1; no firm D call. Germline V gives CDR1 SGHDT, CDR2 YYEEEE. This CDR3 has 15 amino acids. V lost 4 bases to trimming and J lost 4 bases, with 17 bases between them. The CDR3 DNA sequence: TGTGCCAGCAGCCCAACCGCAGTCCGAGGCACTGAAGCTTTCTTT. It yields the protein CASSPTAVRGTEAFF.

This clonotype was found a few times. This sequence joins TRBV6-1 and TRBJ1-5; maybe TRBD1 (5 bases). This CDR3 has 14 residues. The V gene's germline CDR1 is MNHNS and CDR2 SASEGT. The ends were cut back, 3 bases at V and 0 bases at J, with 6 bases in the middle. CDR3 sequence reads: CASSETVSNQPQHF. DNA of the CDR3: TGTGCCAGCAGTGAGACAGTTAGCAATCAGCCCCAGCATTTT.

This clonotype was counted a few times. V is TRBV28 and J is TRBJ1-3; a weak D match, TRBD1 (5 bases). The CDR3 runs 16 residues. Trimming removed 5 bases from V and 0 bases from J, with 14 bases in between. Germline assignment: CDR1 MDHEN and CDR2 SYDVKM. CDR3 nucleotides: TGTGCCAGCAGTCTTCCTCAGGGAAACTCTGGAAACACCATATATTTT. Its protein is CASSLPQGNSGNTIYF.

This clonotype showed up just a few times. The chain uses TRBV7-2 and TRBJ2-7; tentative D call: TRBD1 (6 bases). This CDR3 region has 15 residues. V was clipped by 5 bases and J by 6 bases, with 20 bases between them. Germline loops: CDR1 SGHTA, CDR2 FQGNSA. CDR3 in amino acids: CASSLEGTSYREQYF. The CDR3 coding sequence is TGTGCCAGCAGCCTAGAAGGGACAAGTTATCGCGAGCAGTACTTC.

This clonotype occurred a few times. The genes are TRBV19 and TRBJ1-2, with no clear D. Trimming removed 1 base from V and 6 bases from J, with 6 bases in between. Germline V gives CDR1 LNHDA, CDR2 SQIVND (reference sequence). The CDR3 consists of 12 residues. Here the CDR3 reads CASSIGGDGYTF. CDR3 nucleotide sequence: TGTGCCAGTAGTATAGGTGGAGATGGCTACACCTTC.

The chain has TRBV12-3 or TRBV12-4 and TRBJ1-1, with TRBD1 as a possible D gene (6 bases). Trimming shortened V by 7 bases and J by 1 base, and 13 bases separated the two germline ends. CDR3 length: 14 residues. CDR3 protein: CASTNQGPNTEAFF. The DNA of the CDR3 is TGTGCCAGCACCAACCAGGGGCCGAACACTGAAGCTTTCTTT.

The chain has TRBV2 and TRBJ1-2; D is perhaps TRBD1 (5 bases). CDR3 length: 14 residues. CDR1 is SNHLY, CDR2 FYNNEI, per germline. V was cut by 4 bases and J by 4 bases, with 13 bases left in between. The CDR3 protein is CASSVGGLVYGYTF. In nucleotides, the CDR3 is TGTGCCAGCAGTGTCGGGGGGTTGGTCTATGGCTACACCTTC.

This clonotype was observed many times. The gene calls are TRBV20-1 and TRBJ2-1; 7 bases map to TRBD2. V trimming: 6 bases; J trimming: 1 base; junction bases outside the gene matches: 6. Germline lookup yields CDR1 DFQATT and CDR2 SNEGSKA (reference sequence). The CDR3 contains 14 residues. The CDR3 loop reads CSAPTSESYNEQFF. For the CDR3, the DNA is TGCAGTGCGCCTACTAGCGAGTCCTACAATGAGCAGTTCTTC.

This clonotype occurred many times. V and J are TRBV20-1 and TRBJ2-5; 7 bases match TRBD2. Trimming cost V 6 bases and J 2 bases; bases outside gene matches: 15. This CDR3 contains 16 residues. CDR1 is DFQATT, CDR2 SNEGSKA, per germline (reference sequence). Here the CDR3 DNA reads TGCAGTGCCACATTAAAGCTGACTAGCAGACAAGAGACCCAGTACTTC. This gives the protein CSATLKLTSRQETQYF.

This clonotype was counted at least ten times. The gene calls are TRBV20-1 and TRBJ1-5; D is possibly TRBD1 (5 bases). Germline CDR1 DFQATT, CDR2 SNEGSKA (reference sequence). V shed 3 bases and J shed 5 bases, with 11 bases lying between them. The CDR3 runs 13 residues. The CDR3 DNA follows: TGCAGTGCTAGGGGACGGGGCTATCAGCCCCAGCATTTT. It is translated as CSARGRGYQPQHF.

This chain uses TRBV11-3 with TRBJ1-4, with a tentative D call TRBD1 (6 bases). Trimming took 3 bases from V and 4 from J, leaving 12 bases between them. CDR1 and CDR2 from the germline V gene are SGHNT and YENEEA. The CDR3 is 15 residues long. The CDR3 is CASSLTRGFNEKLFF. DNA for the CDR3: TGTGCCAGCAGCTTGACAAGGGGGTTTAATGAAAAACTGTTTTTT.

This chain connects TRBV11-3 to TRBJ2-3; 10 bases agree with TRBD2. There are 16 residues in the CDR3. Germline CDR1 reads SGHNT; CDR2 reads YENEEA. V was clipped by 2 bases and J by 6 bases; unmatched bases: 8. This CDR3 is CASSLSIAGGGDTQYF. Here the CDR3 DNA reads TGTGCCAGCAGCTTATCAATAGCGGGAGGAGGGGATACGCAGTATTTT.

The gene calls are TRBV6-1 and TRBJ2-7; 8 bases are shared with TRBD2. Trimming at V came to 8 bases and at J to 3 bases, leaving 18 bases not matched to a gene. This CDR3 has 17 residues. The germline V gene has CDR1 MNHNS and CDR2 SASEGT. CDR3 in DNA: TGTGCCAGCCTCCCACGGCAACAAGCGGGAGCTTTCTACGAGCAGTACTTC. Protein: CASLPRQQAGAFYEQYF.

This clonotype was seen repeatedly, ten times or more. This sequence joins TRBV27 and TRBJ1-2; possibly TRBD1 for D (6 bases). Germline loops: CDR1 MNHEY, CDR2 SMNVEV (reference sequence). The CDR3 totals 15 residues. Trimming left V 6 bases short and J 0 bases short, with 14 bases between. CDR3 nucleotide sequence: TGTGCCAGCAGACAAAACGAGGGGGCTAACTATGGCTACACCTTC. The encoded protein is CASRQNEGANYGYTF.

V gene TRBV19 combines with J gene TRBJ2-7, with D maybe TRBD2 (6 bases). Between the trimmed V and J ends, which lost 3 bases and 4 bases, there was a span of 13 bases. CDR1 LNHDA and CDR2 SQIVND come from the germline V gene (reference sequence). This CDR3 has 14 amino acids. The CDR3 here is CASSMVAAGYEQYF. DNA for the CDR3: TGTGCCAGTAGTATGGTAGCGGCCGGGTACGAGCAGTACTTC.

There are a few counts of this clonotype. The V call is TRBV20-1, the J call TRBJ1-6; D is possibly TRBD1 (6 bases). Trimming shortened V by 5 bases and J by 5 bases, and 16 bases separated the two germline ends. Germline V gene sequence: CDR1 DFQATT, CDR2 SNEGSKA (reference sequence). This CDR3 spans 15 amino acids. The CDR3 bases are TGCAGTGCTTCCCGGGACAACTTGAATAATTCACCCCTCCACTTT. Its translation: CSASRDNLNNSPLHF.

The chain couples TRBV6-2 or TRBV6-3 to TRBJ2-1, with 12 bases fitting TRBD2. V dropped 6 bases and J dropped 4; count of bases not matched to a gene: 10. Germline V gene data show CDR1 as MNHEY and CDR2 as SVGEGT. This CDR3 spans 17 amino acids. In DNA, the CDR3 is TGTGCCAGCAGCCTACTAGCGGGAGGTGTGAGGTACAATGAGCAGTTCTTC. It yields the protein CASSLLAGGVRYNEQFF.